This T cell receptor beta chain stems from a study of a mutant IDH1 vaccine in newly diagnosed glioma. The method was immunoSEQ multiplex PCR; TCRdb's version includes in-frame clones alone and lacks a portion of them. The table shows tens of thousands of clones, with around 80% occurring only once. Time point: week 23, last vaccination. It was 300 ug of mutant IDH1 20-mer peptide that made up each vaccine dose, given with topical imiquimod. In the case of this clone: The antigen is undetermined.

The CDR3 runs to 13 residues. CDR1 and CDR2 (germline): SGHTA, FQGNSA. V lost 2 bases to trimming and J lost 12 bases, with 17 bases between them. The sample in question was PBMCs, obtained from a glioma patient whose treatment included an IDH1 peptide vaccine. The J gene is TRBJ2-7, the V gene TRBV7-2; D gene ambiguous. The clonotype was recovered from a woman aged 35 to 49 with glioma. Some clones in this sample may be carry-over from other donors' samples. The CDR3 region is CASSLSPARRWYF. The CDR3 DNA follows: TGTGCCAGCAGCTTAAGTCCCGCCCGCCGTTGGTACTTC.